This T cell receptor beta chain was identified in a study of CD8 T cells in ankylosing spondylitis. The germline CDR1 and CDR2 sequences are SGHAT and FQNNGV. The CDR3 has 19 amino acids. Germline trimming cut 2 bases from V and 1 base from J; bases unmatched to any gene: 12. TCRdb passed the 5' RACE reads through MiXCR, listing each CDR3 protein once. The sample consists of approximately 150,000 distinct CDR3 sequences, about 42% of them appearing once. This chain uses TRBV11-2 with TRBJ2-1; 9 bases are shared with TRBD2. The TCR comes from a male donor with ankylosing spondylitis. Sequenced material: synovial fluid, either unsorted or a sorted T cell fraction (not recorded which). The CDR3 region is CASSLSRGLAGNSYNEQFF. The CDR3 DNA reads as TGTGCCAGCAGCTTATCTCGCGGGCTAGCGGGAAATTCCTACAATGAGCAGTTCTTC.